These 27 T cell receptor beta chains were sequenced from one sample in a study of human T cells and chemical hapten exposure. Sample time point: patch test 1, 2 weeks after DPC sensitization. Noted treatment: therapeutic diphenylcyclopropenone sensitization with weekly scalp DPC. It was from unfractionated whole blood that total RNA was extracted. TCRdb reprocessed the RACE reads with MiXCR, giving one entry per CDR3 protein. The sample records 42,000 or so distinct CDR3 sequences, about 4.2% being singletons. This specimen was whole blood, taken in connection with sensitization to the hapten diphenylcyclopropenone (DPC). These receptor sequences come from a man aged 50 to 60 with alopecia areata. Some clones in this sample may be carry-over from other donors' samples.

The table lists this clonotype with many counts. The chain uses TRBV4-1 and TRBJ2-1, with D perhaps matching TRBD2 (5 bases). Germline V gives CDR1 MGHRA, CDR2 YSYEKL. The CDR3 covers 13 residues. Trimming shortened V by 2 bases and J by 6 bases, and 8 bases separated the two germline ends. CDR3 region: CASSQPDFNEQFF. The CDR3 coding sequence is TGCGCCAGCAGCCAACCGGACTTCAATGAGCAGTTCTTC.

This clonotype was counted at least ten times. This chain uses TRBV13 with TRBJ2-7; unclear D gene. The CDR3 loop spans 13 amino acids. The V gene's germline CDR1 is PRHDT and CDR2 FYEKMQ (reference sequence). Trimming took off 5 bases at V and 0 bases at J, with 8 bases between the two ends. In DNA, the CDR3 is TGTGCCAGCAGCCCAGAGAGCTCCTACGAGCAGTACTTC. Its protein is CASSPESSYEQYF.

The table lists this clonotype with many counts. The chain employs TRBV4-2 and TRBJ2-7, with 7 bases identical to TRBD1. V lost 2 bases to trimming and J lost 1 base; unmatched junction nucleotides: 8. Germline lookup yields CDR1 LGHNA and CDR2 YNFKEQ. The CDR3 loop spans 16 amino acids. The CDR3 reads CASSQSSGQPSYEQYF. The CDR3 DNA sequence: TGTGCCAGCAGCCAATCTTCGGGACAGCCTTCCTACGAGCAGTACTTC.

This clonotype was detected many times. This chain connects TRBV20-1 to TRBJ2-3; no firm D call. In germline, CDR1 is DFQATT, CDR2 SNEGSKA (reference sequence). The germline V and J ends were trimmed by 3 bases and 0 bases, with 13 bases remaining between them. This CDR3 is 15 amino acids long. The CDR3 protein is CSARSGSRSTDTQYF. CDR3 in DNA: TGCAGTGCTAGGTCCGGAAGTCGAAGCACAGATACGCAGTATTTT.

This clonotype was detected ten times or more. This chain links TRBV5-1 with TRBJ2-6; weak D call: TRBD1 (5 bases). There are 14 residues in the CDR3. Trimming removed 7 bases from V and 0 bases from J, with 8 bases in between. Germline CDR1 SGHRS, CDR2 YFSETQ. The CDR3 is CASLDSSGANVLTF. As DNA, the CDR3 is TGCGCCAGCCTTGACAGCTCTGGGGCCAACGTCCTGACTTTC. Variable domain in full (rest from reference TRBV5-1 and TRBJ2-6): KAGVTQTPRYLIKTRGQQVTLSCSPISGHRSVSWYQQTPGQGLQFLFEYFSETQRNKGNFPGRFSGRQFSNSRSEMNVSTLELGDSALYLCASLDSSGANVLTFGAGSRLTVL.

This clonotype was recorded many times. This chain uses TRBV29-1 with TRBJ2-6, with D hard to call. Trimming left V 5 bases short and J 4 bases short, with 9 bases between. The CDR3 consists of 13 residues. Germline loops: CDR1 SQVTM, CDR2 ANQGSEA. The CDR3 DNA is TGCAGCGTTATTAATCACGGGGCCAACGTCCTGACTTTC. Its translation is CSVINHGANVLTF.

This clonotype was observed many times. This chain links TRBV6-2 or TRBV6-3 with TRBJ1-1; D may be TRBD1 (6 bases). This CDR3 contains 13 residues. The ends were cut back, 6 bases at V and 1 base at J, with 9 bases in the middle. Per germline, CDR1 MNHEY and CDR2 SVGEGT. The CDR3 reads CASSSQGNTEAFF. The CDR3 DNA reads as TGTGCCAGCAGCTCACAGGGGAACACTGAAGCTTTCTTT.

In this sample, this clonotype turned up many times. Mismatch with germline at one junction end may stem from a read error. CDR3 loop: CASSLAGGPSETQYF. The CDR3 region has the DNA TGTGCTAGCAGCTTAGCGGGAGGGCCCTCCGAGACCCAGTACTTC. The rearrangement joins TRBV7-7 to TRBJ2-5; 11 nucleotides match TRBD2. This CDR3 contains 15 residues. Per the germline V gene, CDR1 is SSHAT and CDR2 is FNYEAQ (reference sequence).

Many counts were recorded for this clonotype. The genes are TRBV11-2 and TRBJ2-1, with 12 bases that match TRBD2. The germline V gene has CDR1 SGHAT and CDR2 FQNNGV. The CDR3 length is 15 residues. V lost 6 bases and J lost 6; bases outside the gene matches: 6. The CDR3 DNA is TGTGCCAGCAGACGACTAGCGGGAGTTGTCAATGAGCAGTTCTTC. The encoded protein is CASRRLAGVVNEQFF.

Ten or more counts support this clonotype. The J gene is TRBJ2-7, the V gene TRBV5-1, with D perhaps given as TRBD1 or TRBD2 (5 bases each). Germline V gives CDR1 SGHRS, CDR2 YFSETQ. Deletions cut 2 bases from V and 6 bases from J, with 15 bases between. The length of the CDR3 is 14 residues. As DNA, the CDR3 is TGCGCCAGCAGCTTCGAGGGGCGGGCTACCGAGCAGTACTTC. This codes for CASSFEGRATEQYF.

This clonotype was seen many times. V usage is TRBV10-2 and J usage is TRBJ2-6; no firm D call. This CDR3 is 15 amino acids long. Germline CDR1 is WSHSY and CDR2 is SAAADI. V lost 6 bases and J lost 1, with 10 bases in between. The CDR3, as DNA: TGCGCCAGCAGGGTACACGCATCTGGGGCCAACGTCCTGACTTTC. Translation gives CASRVHASGANVLTF.

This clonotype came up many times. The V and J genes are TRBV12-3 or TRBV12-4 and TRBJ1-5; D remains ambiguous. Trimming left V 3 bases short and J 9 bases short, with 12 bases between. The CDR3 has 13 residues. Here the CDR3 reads CASSFGGERPQHF. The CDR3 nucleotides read TGTGCCAGCAGTTTCGGCGGGGAAAGGCCCCAGCATTTT.

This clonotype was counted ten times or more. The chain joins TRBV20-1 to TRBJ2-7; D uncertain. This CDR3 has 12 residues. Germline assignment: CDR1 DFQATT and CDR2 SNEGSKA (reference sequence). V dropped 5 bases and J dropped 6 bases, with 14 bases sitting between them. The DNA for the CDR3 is TGCAGTGCTCCGGGCTTACCCGGCGAGCAGTACTTC. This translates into CSAPGLPGEQYF.

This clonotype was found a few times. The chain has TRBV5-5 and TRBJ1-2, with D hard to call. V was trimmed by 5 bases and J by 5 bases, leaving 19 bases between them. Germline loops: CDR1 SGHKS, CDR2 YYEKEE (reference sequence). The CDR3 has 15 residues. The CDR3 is CASSRLEGSLYGYTF. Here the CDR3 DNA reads TGTGCCAGCAGTCGGTTGGAGGGCAGCTTATATGGCTACACCTTC.

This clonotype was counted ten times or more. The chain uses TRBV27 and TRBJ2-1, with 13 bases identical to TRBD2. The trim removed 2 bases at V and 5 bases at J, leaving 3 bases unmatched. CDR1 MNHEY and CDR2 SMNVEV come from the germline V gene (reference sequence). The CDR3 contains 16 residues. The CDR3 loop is CASSLGGLAGDNEQFF. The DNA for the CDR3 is TGTGCCAGCAGTTTAGGAGGACTAGCGGGAGACAATGAGCAGTTCTTC.

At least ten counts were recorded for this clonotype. CDR3 protein: CASSSGLPPTDTQYF. The CDR3 DNA reads TGTGCCAGCAGTTCCGGACTACCACCCACAGATACGCAGTATTTT. The chain is built from TRBV12-3 or TRBV12-4 and TRBJ2-3, with TRBD2 as a possible D gene (6 bases). The CDR3 consists of 15 residues. Trimming took 4 bases from V and 2 from J, leaving 13 bases between them.

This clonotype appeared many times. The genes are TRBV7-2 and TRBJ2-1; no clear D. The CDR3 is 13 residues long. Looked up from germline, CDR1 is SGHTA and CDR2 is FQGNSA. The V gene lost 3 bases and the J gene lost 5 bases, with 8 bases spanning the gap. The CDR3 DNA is TGTGCCAGCAGCTTGCTAGGAAACAATGAGCAGTTCTTC. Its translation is CASSLLGNNEQFF.

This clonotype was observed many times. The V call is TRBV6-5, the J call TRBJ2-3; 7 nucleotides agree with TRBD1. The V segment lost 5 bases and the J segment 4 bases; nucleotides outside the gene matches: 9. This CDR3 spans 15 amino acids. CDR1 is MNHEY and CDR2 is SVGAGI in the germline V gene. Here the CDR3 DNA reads TGTGCCAGCAGTCGAACAGGGGTTGGGGCAGATACGCAGTATTTT. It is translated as CASSRTGVGADTQYF.

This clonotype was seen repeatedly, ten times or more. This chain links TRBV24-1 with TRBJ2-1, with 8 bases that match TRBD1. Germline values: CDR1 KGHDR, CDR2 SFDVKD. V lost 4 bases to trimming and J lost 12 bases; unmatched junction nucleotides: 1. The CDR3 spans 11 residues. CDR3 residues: CATSDGTGQFF. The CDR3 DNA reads TGTGCCACCAGTGACGGGACAGGGCAGTTCTTC.

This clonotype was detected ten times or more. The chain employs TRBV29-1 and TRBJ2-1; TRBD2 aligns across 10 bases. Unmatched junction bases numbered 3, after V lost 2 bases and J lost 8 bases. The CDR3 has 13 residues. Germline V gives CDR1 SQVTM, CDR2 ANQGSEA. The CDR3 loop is CSVEPLAGDEQFF. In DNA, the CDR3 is TGCAGCGTTGAACCCCTAGCGGGAGATGAGCAGTTCTTC.

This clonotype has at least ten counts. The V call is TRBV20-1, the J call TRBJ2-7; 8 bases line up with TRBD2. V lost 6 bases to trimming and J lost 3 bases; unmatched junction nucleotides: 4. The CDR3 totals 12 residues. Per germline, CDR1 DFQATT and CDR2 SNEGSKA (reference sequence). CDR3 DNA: TGCAGTGCCCCGACTAGCGACTACGAGCAGTACTTC. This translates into CSAPTSDYEQYF.

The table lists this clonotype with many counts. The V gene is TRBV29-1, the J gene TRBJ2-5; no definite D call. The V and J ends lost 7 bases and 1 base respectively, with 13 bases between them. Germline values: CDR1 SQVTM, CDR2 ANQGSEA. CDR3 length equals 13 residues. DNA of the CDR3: TGCAGCGCCTCTCCAAGGGCCCAAGAGACCCAGTACTTC. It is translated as CSASPRAQETQYF. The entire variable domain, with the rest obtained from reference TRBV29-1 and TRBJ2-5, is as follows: SAVISQKPSRDICQRGTSLTIQCQVDSQVTMMFWYRQQPGQSLTLIATANQGSEATYESGFVIDKFPISRPNLTFSTLTVSNMSPEDSSIYLCSASPRAQETQYFGPGTRLLVL.

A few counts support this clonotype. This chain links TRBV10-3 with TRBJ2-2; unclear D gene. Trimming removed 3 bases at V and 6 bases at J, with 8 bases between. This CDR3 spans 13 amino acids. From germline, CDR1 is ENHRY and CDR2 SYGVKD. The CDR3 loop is CAISEGEAGELFF. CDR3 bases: TGTGCCATCAGTGAAGGCGAGGCCGGGGAGCTGTTTTTT.

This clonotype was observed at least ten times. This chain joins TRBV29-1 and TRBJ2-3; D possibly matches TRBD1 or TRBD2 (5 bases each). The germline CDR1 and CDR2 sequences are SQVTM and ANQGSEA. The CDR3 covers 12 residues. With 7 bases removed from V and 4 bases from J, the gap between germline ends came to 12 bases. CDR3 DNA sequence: TGCAGCGCCCTGCGAGGGGCAGATACGCAGTATTTT. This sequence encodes CSALRGADTQYF.

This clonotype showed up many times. The CDR3, as DNA: TGCGCCAGCAGCCAAGGGCTAGCGGGAGAGACCCAGTACTTC. It yields the protein CASSQGLAGETQYF. The chain is built from TRBV4-1 and TRBJ2-5; 8 bases are shared with TRBD2. Losses at the gene ends were 1 base for V and 4 bases for J; bases not matched to a gene: 2. Germline values: CDR1 MGHRA, CDR2 YSYEKL. CDR3 length: 14 amino acids.

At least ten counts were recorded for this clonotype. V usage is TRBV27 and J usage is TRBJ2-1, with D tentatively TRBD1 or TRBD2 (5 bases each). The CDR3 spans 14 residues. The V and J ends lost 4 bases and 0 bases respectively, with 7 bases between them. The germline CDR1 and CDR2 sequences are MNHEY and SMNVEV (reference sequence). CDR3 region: CASSWGSSYNEQFF. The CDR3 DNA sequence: TGTGCCAGCAGTTGGGGGAGCTCCTACAATGAGCAGTTCTTC.

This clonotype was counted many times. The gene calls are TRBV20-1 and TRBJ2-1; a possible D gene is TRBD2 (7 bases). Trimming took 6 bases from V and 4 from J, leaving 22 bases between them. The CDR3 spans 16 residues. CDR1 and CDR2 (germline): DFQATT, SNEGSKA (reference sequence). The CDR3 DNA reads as TGCAGTGCCCGAGACTTAGGGGGGGGGGATTACAATGAGCAGTTCTTC. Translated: CSARDLGGGDYNEQFF.